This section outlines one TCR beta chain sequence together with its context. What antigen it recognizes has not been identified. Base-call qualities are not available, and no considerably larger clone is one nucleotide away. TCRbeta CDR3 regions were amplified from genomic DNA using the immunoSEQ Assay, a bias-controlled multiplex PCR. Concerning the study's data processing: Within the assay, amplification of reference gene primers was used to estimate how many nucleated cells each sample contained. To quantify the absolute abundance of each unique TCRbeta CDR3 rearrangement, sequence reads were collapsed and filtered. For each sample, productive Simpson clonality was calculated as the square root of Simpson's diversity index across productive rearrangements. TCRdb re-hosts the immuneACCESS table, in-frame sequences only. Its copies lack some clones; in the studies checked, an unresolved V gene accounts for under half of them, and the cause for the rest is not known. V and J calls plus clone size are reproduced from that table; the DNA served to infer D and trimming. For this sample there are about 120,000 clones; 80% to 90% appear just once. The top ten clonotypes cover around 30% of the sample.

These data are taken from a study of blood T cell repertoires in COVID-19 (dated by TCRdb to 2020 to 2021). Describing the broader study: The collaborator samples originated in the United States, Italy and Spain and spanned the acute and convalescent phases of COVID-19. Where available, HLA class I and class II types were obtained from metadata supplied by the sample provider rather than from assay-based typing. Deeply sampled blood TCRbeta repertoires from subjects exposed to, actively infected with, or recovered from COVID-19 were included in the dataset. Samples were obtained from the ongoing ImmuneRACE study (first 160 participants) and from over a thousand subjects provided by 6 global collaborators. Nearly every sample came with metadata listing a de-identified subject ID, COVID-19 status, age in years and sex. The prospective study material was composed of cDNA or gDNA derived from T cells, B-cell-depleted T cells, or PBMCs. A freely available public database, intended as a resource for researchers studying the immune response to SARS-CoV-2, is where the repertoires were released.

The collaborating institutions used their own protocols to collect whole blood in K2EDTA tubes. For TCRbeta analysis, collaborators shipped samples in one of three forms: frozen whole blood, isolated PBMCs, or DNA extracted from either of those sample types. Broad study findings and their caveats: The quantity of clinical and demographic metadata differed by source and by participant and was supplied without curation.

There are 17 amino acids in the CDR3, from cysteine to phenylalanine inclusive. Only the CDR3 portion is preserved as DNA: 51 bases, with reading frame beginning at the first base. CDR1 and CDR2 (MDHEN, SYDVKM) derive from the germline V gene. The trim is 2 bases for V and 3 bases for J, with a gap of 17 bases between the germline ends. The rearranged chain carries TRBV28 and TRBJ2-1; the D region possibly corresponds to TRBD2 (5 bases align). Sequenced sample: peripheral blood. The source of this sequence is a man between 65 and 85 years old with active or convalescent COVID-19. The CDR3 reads CASSLRIGTSYYNEQFF. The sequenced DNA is TGTGCCAGCAGTTTAAGAATAGGAACTAGTTACTACAATGAGCAGTTCTTC.